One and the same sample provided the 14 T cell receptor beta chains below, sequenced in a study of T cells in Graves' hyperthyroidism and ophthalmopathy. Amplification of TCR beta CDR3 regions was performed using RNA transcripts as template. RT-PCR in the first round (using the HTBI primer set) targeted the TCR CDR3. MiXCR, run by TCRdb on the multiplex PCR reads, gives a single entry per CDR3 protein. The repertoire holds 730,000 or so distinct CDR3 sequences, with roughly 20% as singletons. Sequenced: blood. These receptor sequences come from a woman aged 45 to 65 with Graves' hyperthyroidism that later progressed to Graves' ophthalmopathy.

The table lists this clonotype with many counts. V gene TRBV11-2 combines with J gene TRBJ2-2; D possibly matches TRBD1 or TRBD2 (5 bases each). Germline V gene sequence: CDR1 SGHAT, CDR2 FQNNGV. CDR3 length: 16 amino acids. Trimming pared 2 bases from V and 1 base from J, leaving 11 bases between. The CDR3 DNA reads TGTGCCAGCAGCTTATATAGGGACGGGAACACCGGGGAGCTGTTTTTT. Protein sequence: CASSLYRDGNTGELFF. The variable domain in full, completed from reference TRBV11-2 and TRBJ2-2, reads EAGVAQSPRYKIIEKRQSVAFWCNPISGHATLYWYQQILGQGPKLLIQFQNNGVVDDSQLPKDRFSAERLKGVDSTLKIQPAKLEDSAVYLCASSLYRDGNTGELFFGEGSRLTVL.

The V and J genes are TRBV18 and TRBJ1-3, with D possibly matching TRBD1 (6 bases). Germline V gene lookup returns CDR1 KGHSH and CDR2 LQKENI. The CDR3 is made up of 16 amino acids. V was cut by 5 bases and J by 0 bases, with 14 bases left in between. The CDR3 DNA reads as TGTGCCAGCTCATCGTACAGGGCCAGCTCTGGAAACACCATATATTTT. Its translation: CASSSYRASSGNTIYF.

Written as DNA, the CDR3 is TGTGCCAGCACCAGAAGGGCCGCAGGGGTAGATAACTATGGCTACACCTTC. Its protein product is CASTRRAAGVDNYGYTF. The V and J genes are TRBV6-1 and TRBJ1-2; tentatively, D is TRBD1 (6 bases). Trimming removed 7 bases from V and 1 base from J, with 22 bases in between. This CDR3 region has 17 residues. Germline values: CDR1 MNHNS, CDR2 SASEGT.

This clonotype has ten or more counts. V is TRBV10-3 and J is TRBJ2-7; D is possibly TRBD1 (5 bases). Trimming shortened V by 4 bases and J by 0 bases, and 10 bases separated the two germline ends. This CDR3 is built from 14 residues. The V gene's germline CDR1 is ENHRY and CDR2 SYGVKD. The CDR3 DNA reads TGTGCCATCAGTGGGACCGACAGCTCCTACGAGCAGTACTTC. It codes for CAISGTDSSYEQYF.

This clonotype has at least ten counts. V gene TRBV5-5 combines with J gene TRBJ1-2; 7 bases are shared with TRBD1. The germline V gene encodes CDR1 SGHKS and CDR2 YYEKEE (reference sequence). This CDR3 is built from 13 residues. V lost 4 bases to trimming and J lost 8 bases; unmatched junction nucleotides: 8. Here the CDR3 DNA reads TGTGCCAGCAGCGAAAACAGGGGTGGCGGCTACACCTTC. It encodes CASSENRGGGYTF.

The CDR3 DNA reads TGTGCCAGCTCACCAGACTTACTAGCGGGGGATAAGTACTTC. Its protein product is CASSPDLLAGDKYF. The gene calls are TRBV18 and TRBJ2-5, with 11 bases lining up with TRBD2. Unmatched junction bases numbered 8, after V lost 2 bases and J lost 12 bases. Germline V CDR1 and CDR2: KGHSH, LQKENI. The CDR3 runs 14 residues.

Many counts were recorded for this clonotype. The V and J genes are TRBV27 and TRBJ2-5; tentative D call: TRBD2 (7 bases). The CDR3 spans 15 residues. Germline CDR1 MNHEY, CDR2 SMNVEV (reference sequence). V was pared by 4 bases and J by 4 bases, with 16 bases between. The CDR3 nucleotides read TGTGCCAGCAGTTCCAAGACCGGGGGGCCAGAGACCCAGTACTTC. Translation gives CASSSKTGGPETQYF.

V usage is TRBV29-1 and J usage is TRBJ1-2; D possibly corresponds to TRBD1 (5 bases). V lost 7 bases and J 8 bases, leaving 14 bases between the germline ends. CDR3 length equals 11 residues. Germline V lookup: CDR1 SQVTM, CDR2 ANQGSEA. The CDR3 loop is CSGGGREGYTF. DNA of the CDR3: TGCAGCGGGGGTGGCAGGGAAGGCTACACCTTC.

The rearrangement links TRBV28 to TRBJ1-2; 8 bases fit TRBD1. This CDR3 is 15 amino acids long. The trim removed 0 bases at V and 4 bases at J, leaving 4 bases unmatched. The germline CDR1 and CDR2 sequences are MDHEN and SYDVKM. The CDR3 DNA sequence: TGTGCCAGCAGTTTATGGCTGGACAGGGCCTATGGCTACACCTTC. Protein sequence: CASSLWLDRAYGYTF.

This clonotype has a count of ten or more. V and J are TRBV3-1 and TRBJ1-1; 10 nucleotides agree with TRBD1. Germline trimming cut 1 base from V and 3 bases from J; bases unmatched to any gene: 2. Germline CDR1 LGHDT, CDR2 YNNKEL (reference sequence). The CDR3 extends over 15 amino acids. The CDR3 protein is CASSQGDRGHTEAFF. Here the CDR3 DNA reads TGTGCCAGCAGCCAAGGTGACAGGGGGCACACTGAAGCTTTCTTT.

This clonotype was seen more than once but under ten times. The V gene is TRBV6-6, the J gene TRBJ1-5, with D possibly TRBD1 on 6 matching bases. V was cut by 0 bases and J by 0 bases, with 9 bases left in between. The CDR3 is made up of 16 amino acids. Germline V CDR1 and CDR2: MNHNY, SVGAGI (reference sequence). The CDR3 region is CASSYSRGGSNQPQHF. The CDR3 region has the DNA TGTGCCAGCAGTTACTCAAGAGGGGGTAGCAATCAGCCCCAGCATTTT.

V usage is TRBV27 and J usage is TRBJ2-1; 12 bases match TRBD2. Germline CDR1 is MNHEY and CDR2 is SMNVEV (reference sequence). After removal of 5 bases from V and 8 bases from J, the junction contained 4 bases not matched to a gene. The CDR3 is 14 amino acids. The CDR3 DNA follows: TGTGCCAGCAGTGCTAGCGGGGGGGGGGATGAGCAGTTCTTC. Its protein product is CASSASGGGDEQFF.

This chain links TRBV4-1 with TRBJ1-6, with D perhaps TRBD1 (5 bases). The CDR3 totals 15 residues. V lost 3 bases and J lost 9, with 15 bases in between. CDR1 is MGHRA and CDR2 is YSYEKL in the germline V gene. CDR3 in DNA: TGCGCCAGCAGCCACCCCCGTCCAGGGTCTTCACCCCTCCACTTT. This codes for CASSHPRPGSSPLHF.

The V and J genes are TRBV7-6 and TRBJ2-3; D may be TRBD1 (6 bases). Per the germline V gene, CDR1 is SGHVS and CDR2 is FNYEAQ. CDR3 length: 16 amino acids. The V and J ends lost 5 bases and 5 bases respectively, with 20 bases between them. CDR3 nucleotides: TGTGCCAGCAGCAATACAGGGCTAGCAGTTGAAGATACGCAGTATTTT. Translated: CASSNTGLAVEDTQYF.